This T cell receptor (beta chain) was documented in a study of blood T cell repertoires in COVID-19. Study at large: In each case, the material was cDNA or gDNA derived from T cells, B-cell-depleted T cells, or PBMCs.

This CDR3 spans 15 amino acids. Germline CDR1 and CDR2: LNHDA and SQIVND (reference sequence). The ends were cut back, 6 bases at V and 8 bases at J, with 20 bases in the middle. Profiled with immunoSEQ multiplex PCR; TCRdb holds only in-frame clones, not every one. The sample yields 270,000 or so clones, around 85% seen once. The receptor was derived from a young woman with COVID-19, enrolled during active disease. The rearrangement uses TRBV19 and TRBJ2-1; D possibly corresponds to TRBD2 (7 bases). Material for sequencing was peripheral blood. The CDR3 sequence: CASRRGGALDDEQFF. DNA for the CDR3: TGTGCCAGTAGAAGGGGGGGGGCTCTTGACGATGAGCAGTTCTTC.